One and the same sample provided the 16 T cell receptor beta chains below, sequenced in a study of T-cell reconstitution after alpha-beta-depleted transplantation in children. Unique molecular identifiers featured in how the TCRbeta library was prepared. TCRdb re-called the PCR reads with MiXCR, one entry per CDR3 protein. The data hold some 600,000 distinct CDR3 sequences, with 15% to 20% observed a single time. Source: PBMCs from the stem cell graft donor, taken from the stem cell graft. Receptor source: a human donor who donated a stem cell graft to a child with acute myeloid leukemia.

The chain has TRBV30 and TRBJ2-1, with TRBD2 as a possible D gene (6 bases). The CDR3 spans 13 residues. Germline V gene sequence: CDR1 GTSNPN, CDR2 SVGIG (reference sequence). V gave up 4 bases and J gave up 2 bases, with 9 bases separating them. The CDR3 protein is CAWTSGAYNEQFF. DNA of the CDR3: TGTGCCTGGACGTCGGGGGCCTACAATGAGCAGTTCTTC.

Ten or more counts support this clonotype. The chain combines TRBV12-3 or TRBV12-4 with TRBJ1-6; D gene uncertain. The ends were cut back, 6 bases at V and 16 bases at J, with 13 bases in the middle. The CDR3 length is 11 residues. CDR3 nucleotide sequence: TGTGCCAGCAGCGGCCAGCATGGGCTCCACTTT. Amino acids: CASSGQHGLHF.

This clonotype turned up a few times. This chain uses TRBV7-9 with TRBJ2-7; either TRBD1 or TRBD2 may supply D (5 bases each). Germline CDR1 and CDR2: SEHNR and FQNEAQ (reference sequence). This CDR3 is built from 13 residues. V was cut by 5 bases and J by 4 bases, with 12 bases left in between. Written as DNA, the CDR3 is TGTGCCAGCAGCCATGCAGGGAGATACGAGCAGTACGTC. Its translation: CASSHAGRYEQYV.

This clonotype was picked up many times. The V call is TRBV7-2, the J call TRBJ2-1; D unclear. Trimming took 5 bases from V and 6 from J, leaving 11 bases between them. This CDR3 comprises 13 residues. Per germline, CDR1 SGHTA and CDR2 FQGNSA. The CDR3 region is CASSLSYSNEQFF. The CDR3 nucleotides are TGTGCCAGCAGCCTTAGCTATTCCAATGAGCAGTTCTTC. The variable domain in full, with the rest retrieved from reference TRBV7-2 and TRBJ2-1, is GAGVSQSPSNKVTEKGKDVELRCDPISGHTALYWYRQSLGQGLEFLIYFQGNSAPDKSGLPSDRFSAERTGGSVSTLTIQRTQQEDSAVYLCASSLSYSNEQFFGPGTRLTVL.

The V call is TRBV20-1, the J call TRBJ2-2; 7 bases agree with TRBD2. The V gene end was trimmed by 1 base and the J gene end by 1 base; junction bases not matched to a gene: 3. The CDR3 extends over 15 amino acids. The V gene's germline CDR1 is DFQATT and CDR2 SNEGSKA (reference sequence). The CDR3 DNA sequence: TGCAGTGCTAGAGGGGCGGGGGTGAACACCGGGGAGCTGTTTTTT. This translates into CSARGAGVNTGELFF.

J is TRBJ1-2 and V is TRBV4-2; TRBD1 is a possible D gene (5 bases). The CDR3 is 15 residues long. The germline V gene encodes CDR1 LGHNA and CDR2 YNFKEQ. Deletions cut 2 bases from V and 0 bases from J, with 10 bases between. This CDR3 reads CASSQSPTANYGYTF. CDR3 coding DNA: TGTGCCAGCAGCCAATCTCCGACAGCTAACTATGGCTACACCTTC.

V and J are TRBV5-1 and TRBJ2-7, with 10 bases fitting TRBD1. V lost 0 bases and J lost 3; bases outside the gene matches: 6. Germline V gene data show CDR1 as SGHRS and CDR2 as YFSETQ. The CDR3 length is 16 residues. The CDR3 sequence is CASSLGGGQGGYEQYF. For the CDR3, the DNA is TGCGCCAGCAGCTTGGGAGGCGGACAGGGGGGCTACGAGCAGTACTTC.

This clonotype was picked up many times. The chain's CDR3 is CASSSTRQYEQYF. CDR3 DNA sequence: TGTGCCAGCAGCTCCACAAGGCAATACGAGCAGTACTTC. The chain has TRBV7-2 and TRBJ2-7; D uncertain. With 4 bases removed from V and 4 bases from J, the gap between germline ends came to 11 bases. The germline gives CDR1 SGHTA, CDR2 FQGNSA. The CDR3 runs to 13 residues.

This clonotype was seen only a few times. The chain is built from TRBV7-2 and TRBJ2-3; 8 bases line up with TRBD2. The V gene end was trimmed by 5 bases and the J gene end by 7 bases; junction bases not matched to a gene: 14. CDR1 is SGHTA and CDR2 is FQGNSA in the germline V gene. The CDR3 runs 16 residues. This CDR3 is CASSPRTSHLSNTQYF. The CDR3 DNA reads as TGTGCCAGCAGCCCCAGGACTAGCCACCTCTCAAATACGCAGTATTTT.

This clonotype was counted many times. The rearrangement joins TRBV29-1 to TRBJ2-2, with a tentative D call TRBD1 (6 bases). The CDR3 is 14 residues long. Looked up from germline, CDR1 is SQVTM and CDR2 is ANQGSEA. V was trimmed by 7 bases and J by 2 bases, leaving 14 bases between them. The CDR3 protein is CSALGDTNTGELFF. The CDR3 coding sequence is TGCAGCGCATTGGGGGACACTAACACCGGGGAGCTGTTTTTT.

This clonotype was observed a few times. The gene calls are TRBV7-6 and TRBJ2-2, with a tentative D call TRBD1 (5 bases). The V and J ends lost 3 bases and 7 bases respectively, with 12 bases between them. The CDR3 length is 14 residues. CDR1 is SGHVS, CDR2 FNYEAQ, per germline. DNA for the CDR3: TGTGCCAGCAGCTTGACAGACTTTGACGGGGAGCTGTTTTTT. Its protein is CASSLTDFDGELFF.

This clonotype has ten or more counts. The rearrangement uses TRBV3-1 and TRBJ1-5; D gene unclear. Germline V lookup: CDR1 LGHDT, CDR2 YNNKEL (reference sequence). This CDR3 is 13 amino acids long. V lost 0 bases and J lost 5, with 5 bases in between. This CDR3 is CASSQDGDQPQHF. CDR3 coding DNA: TGTGCCAGCAGCCAAGACGGGGATCAGCCCCAGCATTTT.

CDR3 in DNA: TGTGCCACCAGTGAGGGGGACTTCGGGTCGGCTGGGGCCAACGTCCTGACTTTC. This translates into CATSEGDFGSAGANVLTF. This chain connects TRBV24-1 to TRBJ2-6, with D tentatively TRBD2 (6 bases). Germline CDR1 and CDR2: KGHDR and SFDVKD. The CDR3 consists of 18 residues. Trimming removed 4 bases at V and 2 bases at J, with 17 bases between.

The chain is built from TRBV12-3 or TRBV12-4 and TRBJ1-2, with unresolved D. Trimming removed 3 bases from V and 4 bases from J, with 12 bases in between. CDR3 length equals 14 residues. The CDR3: CASSFLLAVYGYTF. As DNA, the CDR3 is TGTGCCAGCAGTTTTCTCCTAGCCGTCTATGGCTACACCTTC.

Remarks on this clonotype: Without the conserved terminal phenylalanine or tryptophan, this CDR3 likely stems from a read error. CDR3 DNA sequence: TGTGCCAGCTCACCGACAAAGGAGTTTGCTTTCTTA. It yields the protein CASSPTKEFAFL. The V gene is TRBV18, the J gene TRBJ1-1; D is unclear. There are 12 residues in the CDR3. The germline V gene encodes CDR1 KGHSH and CDR2 LQKENI. V was cut by 3 bases and J by 11 bases, with 13 bases left in between.

This clonotype was detected only a few times. The chain recombines TRBV5-1 with TRBJ2-5; D may be TRBD1 (6 bases). Germline CDR1 SGHRS, CDR2 YFSETQ. V gave up 1 base and J gave up 9 bases, with 19 bases separating them. This CDR3 is built from 15 residues. The CDR3 region has the DNA TGCGCCAGCAGCTTGCGGCAGGGGACCCTCGGGGCCCAGTACTTC. Translating gives CASSLRQGTLGAQYF. Supplemented by reference TRBV5-1 and TRBJ2-5, the full variable domain reads KAGVTQTPRYLIKTRGQQVTLSCSPISGHRSVSWYQQTPGQGLQFLFEYFSETQRNKGNFPGRFSGRQFSNSRSEMNVSTLELGDSALYLCASSLRQGTLGAQYFGPGTRLLVL.